This TCR beta chain derives from a study of chemoradiotherapy in HPV16-positive cancers. In the study overall: Functional T-cell assays on two HPV16-positive patients' cells defined candidate HPV-specific clones and common TCR motifs.

Repeated repertoire sampling spanned the course of chemoradiotherapy. Looked up from germline, CDR1 is MNHNS and CDR2 is SASEGT. V was cut by 2 bases and J by 2 bases, with 14 bases left in between. CDR3 length: 16 amino acids. About this clone itself: Its target is unknown.

Study conclusions and caveats: Candidate HPV-specific clones and E7-related TCR motifs grew in tumor during treatment. The functional HPV-specific definition rests on just a couple of HPV16-positive patients.

This table comes from immunoSEQ multiplex PCR, and its TCRdb copy is limited to in-frame clones, with some not included. The table lists around 2,000 clones, around 89% of them singletons. The V gene is TRBV6-1, the J gene TRBJ2-3; D remains ambiguous. The receptor was derived from a human donor with HPV-associated anogenital cancer. The sample in question was tumor tissue, obtained from a patient who underwent chemoradiotherapy. The CDR3 DNA follows: TGTGCCAGCAGTGAAACCCCTCGGGCCCTCACAGATACGCAGTATTTT. Protein: CASSETPRALTDTQYF.